The 31 T cell receptor beta chains in this list originate from one sample, sequenced in a study of cytomegalovirus exposure and HLA in healthy donors. Vbeta (60) and Jbeta (13) primers were used in the PCR. The protocol was immunoSEQ multiplex PCR, while the TCRdb copy is restricted to in-frame clones and leaves out a portion. Of around 160,000 clones listed, roughly 80% are singletons. The sample was PBMCs. These receptors were taken from a woman aged 40 to 55 in good health and CMV-seropositive.

This clone was seen once. V and J are TRBV2 and TRBJ2-2, with TRBD1 matching 12 bases. Germline V lookup: CDR1 SNHLY, CDR2 FYNNEI. Germline trimming cut 7 bases from V and 5 bases from J; bases unmatched to any gene: 8. The length of the CDR3 is 16 residues. This CDR3 reads CASNSGTGGETGELFF. In DNA, the CDR3 is TGTGCCAGCAATAGCGGGACAGGGGGCGAAACCGGGGAGCTGTTTTTT.

The J gene is TRBJ2-1, the V gene TRBV5-4; 11 bases match TRBD2. The CDR3 covers 16 residues. The ends lost 4 bases at V and 1 base at J; junction bases unmatched: 4. Germline V gene lookup returns CDR1 SGHNT and CDR2 YYREEE (reference sequence). This CDR3 reads CASSDSGGASYNEQFF. DNA for the CDR3: TGTGCCAGCAGCGATAGCGGGGGGGCTTCCTACAATGAGCAGTTCTTC.

Remarks on this clone: Other DNA variants within this sample encode the same CDR3. The rearrangement links TRBV6-5 to TRBJ1-1, with TRBD1 matching 9 bases. The V gene's germline CDR1 is MNHEY and CDR2 SVGAGI. The CDR3 is 14 amino acids. Losses at the gene ends were 6 bases for V and 4 bases for J; bases not matched to a gene: 6. The CDR3 reads CASRRGQGPTEAFF. The CDR3, as DNA: TGTGCCAGCAGGCGAGGACAGGGGCCCACTGAAGCTTTCTTT.

The chain combines TRBV30 with TRBJ2-1; TRBD1 matches at 10 bases. Germline CDR1 reads GTSNPN; CDR2 reads SVGIG (reference sequence). The J segment lost 7 bases and the V segment lost 8 bases, leaving 20 bases of the junction unmatched. The CDR3 is 17 residues long. This CDR3 reads CAGFRDRGPRSLNEQFF. The CDR3 region has the DNA TGTGCCGGATTCCGGGACAGGGGCCCGAGGTCGCTTAATGAGCAGTTCTTC.

The V and J genes are TRBV28 and TRBJ1-6; possible D gene TRBD1, 6 bases. The CDR3 contains 15 residues. Germline V gene data show CDR1 as MDHEN and CDR2 as SYDVKM. V lost 7 bases and J lost 7, with 17 bases in between. The chain's CDR3 is CASTLGGQRNSPLHF. CDR3 in DNA: TGTGCCAGCACCCTGGGGGGGCAACGGAATTCACCCCTCCACTTT.

The chain combines TRBV7-3 with TRBJ2-3, with 12 bases aligning to TRBD2. The V gene's germline CDR1 is SGHTA and CDR2 FQGTGA. The CDR3 spans 18 residues. V dropped 2 bases and J dropped 3; count of bases not matched to a gene: 9. The CDR3 DNA sequence: TGTGCCAGCAGCTTAGGGACTAGCGGGCTAGGGGGAACAGATACGCAGTATTTT. Protein product: CASSLGTSGLGGTDTQYF.

The chain joins TRBV7-2 to TRBJ2-3, with D unresolved. CDR1 is SGHTA and CDR2 is FQGNSA in the germline V gene. The CDR3 is made up of 17 amino acids. V shed 2 bases and J shed 1 base, with 16 bases lying between them. The CDR3 DNA sequence: TGTGCCAGCAGCTTAAGTCTAGGCACACCACGCACAGATACGCAGTATTTT. This encodes CASSLSLGTPRTDTQYF.

Worth noting for this clone: Other DNA sequences of this sample code for an identical CDR3. The chain has TRBV5-1 and TRBJ1-4, with D uncertain. V shed 4 bases and J shed 0 bases, with 7 bases lying between them. Germline lookup yields CDR1 SGHRS and CDR2 YFSETQ. The CDR3 length is 14 residues. CDR3 DNA: TGCGCCAGCAGCCTGAGTGCAACTAATGAAAAACTGTTTTTT. Its protein is CASSLSATNEKLFF.

Details on this clone: Relative to the germline gene, one junction end is altered; a read error may explain this. The gene calls are TRBV28 and TRBJ2-4; D possibly corresponds to TRBD2 (6 bases). The V gene's germline CDR1 is MDHEN and CDR2 SYDVKM. The CDR3 length is 13 residues. The DNA of the CDR3 is TGCGCGACGGAGGGAAATACCAAAAACATTCAGTACTTC. Protein: CATEGNTKNIQYF.

J is TRBJ1-1 and V is TRBV7-6, with a tentative D call TRBD1 (5 bases). V was clipped by 5 bases and J by 2 bases, with 9 bases between them. The CDR3 totals 13 residues. In germline, CDR1 is SGHVS, CDR2 FNYEAQ. Written as DNA, the CDR3 is TGTGCCAGCAGCGGCGACAGTAACACTGAAGCTTTCTTT. This encodes CASSGDSNTEAFF.

The chain joins TRBV15 to TRBJ2-1; maybe TRBD1 (5 bases). The V and J ends lost 0 bases and 4 bases respectively, with 16 bases between them. The CDR3 is 17 amino acids. Germline values: CDR1 LNHNV, CDR2 YYDKDF (reference sequence). CDR3 region: CATSRDLIRALYNEQFF. The CDR3 nucleotides read TGTGCCACCAGCAGAGATCTGATCAGGGCACTATACAATGAGCAGTTCTTC.

V usage is TRBV6-5 and J usage is TRBJ1-1; D uncertain. The CDR3 loop spans 12 amino acids. The germline V gene has CDR1 MNHEY and CDR2 SVGAGI. V lost 9 bases, J lost 0 bases, and 8 bases lay in between. Here the CDR3 DNA reads TGTGCCAGTAGAATCATGAACACTGAAGCTTTCTTT. Amino acid sequence: CASRIMNTEAFF.

The chain recombines TRBV7-9 with TRBJ2-7; TRBD2 matches at 8 bases. Germline CDR1 reads SEHNR; CDR2 reads FQNEAQ (reference sequence). The length of the CDR3 is 15 residues. After removal of 1 base from V and 9 bases from J, the junction contained 11 bases not matched to a gene. This CDR3 reads CASSLEAGVSLTQYF. In DNA form, the CDR3 reads TGTGCCAGCAGCTTAGAAGCGGGGGTGTCCTTGACGCAGTACTTC.

V gene TRBV6-1 combines with J gene TRBJ2-5, with 7 bases matching TRBD1. The CDR3 consists of 16 residues. Losses at the gene ends were 1 base for V and 1 base for J; bases not matched to a gene: 6. Germline V CDR1 and CDR2: MNHNS, SASEGT. The CDR3, as DNA: TGTGCCAGCAGTGAAGGGACCGGGACAGTCCAAGAGACCCAGTACTTC. It translates to CASSEGTGTVQETQYF.

The chain has TRBV28 and TRBJ1-5; 11 positions agree with TRBD1. V was pared by 4 bases and J by 1 base, with 9 bases of the junction left unmatched. Germline loops: CDR1 MDHEN, CDR2 SYDVKM. The CDR3 is 18 residues long. Here the CDR3 DNA reads TGTGCCAGCAGTTCCCCCCTTTGGGACAGGGGGAGCAATCAGCCCCAGCATTTT. Translated, it gives CASSSPLWDRGSNQPQHF.

The chain is built from TRBV5-1 and TRBJ2-3; D perhaps matches TRBD2 (6 bases). Germline lookup yields CDR1 SGHRS and CDR2 YFSETQ. Trimming shortened V by 0 bases and J by 3 bases, and 14 bases separated the two germline ends. The CDR3 is 16 amino acids. The CDR3 DNA follows: TGCGCCAGCAGCTTGGGGTTCGGAGGGGCTACAGATACGCAGTATTTT. Translated: CASSLGFGGATDTQYF.

The rearrangement uses TRBV12-5 and TRBJ1-1, with 9 positions matching TRBD1. Germline loops: CDR1 LGHNT, CDR2 FRNRAP. The CDR3 extends over 17 amino acids. V shed 5 bases, J shed 0 bases, and the junction held 10 bases outside the gene matches. CDR3 in amino acids: CASGRGTGTGMNTEAFF. CDR3 bases: TGTGCTAGTGGTCGCGGGACAGGGACCGGAATGAACACTGAAGCTTTCTTT.

The rearrangement links TRBV14 to TRBJ1-3; tentatively, D is TRBD1 (6 bases). Trimming removed 1 base at V and 0 bases at J, with 10 bases between. The germline V gene has CDR1 SGHDN and CDR2 FVKESK. This CDR3 is 16 amino acids long. DNA for the CDR3: TGTGCCAGCAGCCAAGTCATAGGGGGCTCTGGAAACACCATATATTTT. It specifies CASSQVIGGSGNTIYF.

This chain joins TRBV5-4 and TRBJ2-7; 10 nucleotides match TRBD2. CDR1 is SGHNT and CDR2 is YYREEE in the germline V gene (reference sequence). J gave up 0 bases and V 4 bases, and 4 bases lay outside the gene matches. This CDR3 comprises 15 residues. The CDR3 nucleotides are TGTGCCAGCAGCCGCCTAGCGGGGGACTCCTACGAGCAGTACTTC. The encoded protein is CASSRLAGDSYEQYF. Combining the CDR3 with reference TRBV5-4 and TRBJ2-7 gives the whole variable domain ETGVTQSPTHLIKTRGQQVTLRCSSQSGHNTVSWYQQALGQGPQFIFQYYREEENGRGNFPPRFSGLQFPNYSSELNVNALELDDSALYLCASSRLAGDSYEQYFGPGTRLTVT.

The J gene is TRBJ1-1, the V gene TRBV18, with 10 nucleotides matching TRBD1. Germline V CDR1 and CDR2: KGHSH, LQKENI. V was clipped by 3 bases and J by 10 bases; unmatched bases: 2. The CDR3 is made up of 12 amino acids. The CDR3 DNA reads as TGTGCCAGCTCACCTGGACAGGGGGGAGCTTTCTTT. Translated: CASSPGQGGAFF.

The chain uses TRBV15 and TRBJ2-1; the D gene is possibly TRBD2 (6 bases). CDR3 size: 18 residues. Trimming cost V 0 bases and J 4 bases, with 19 bases left between them. The V gene's germline CDR1 is LNHNV and CDR2 YYDKDF (reference sequence). The DNA of the CDR3 is TGTGCCACCAGCAGAGAGGAGGGCATCAGAAGCGGTTACAATGAGCAGTTCTTC. Translating gives CATSREEGIRSGYNEQFF. Using reference TRBV15 and TRBJ2-1 for the parts outside the CDR3, the full variable domain is DAMVIQNPRYQVTQFGKPVTLSCSQTLNHNVMYWYQQKSSQAPKLLFHYYDKDFNNEADTPDNFQSRRPNTSFCFLDIRSPGLGDTAMYLCATSREEGIRSGYNEQFFGPGTRLTVL.

The V call is TRBV6-1, the J call TRBJ1-1, with D unresolved. The germline V gene encodes CDR1 MNHNS and CDR2 SASEGT. Trimming cost V 7 bases and J 4 bases, with 16 bases left between them. CDR3 length: 14 amino acids. In DNA, the CDR3 is TGTGCCAGCATGGTCCGGGGTCACGGCACTGAAGCTTTCTTT. Its translation: CASMVRGHGTEAFF.

V gene TRBV2 combines with J gene TRBJ1-2; TRBD1 matches 7 bases. Germline CDR1 reads SNHLY; CDR2 reads FYNNEI. CDR3 length: 15 amino acids. V was clipped by 3 bases and J by 6 bases; unmatched bases: 10. In DNA, the CDR3 is TGTGCCAGCAGTGACCAGGGACAGCTTATGCATGGCTACACCTTC. Translated: CASSDQGQLMHGYTF. Full variable domain (missing parts from reference TRBV2 and TRBJ1-2): EPEVTQTPSHQVTQMGQEVILRCVPISNHLYFYWYRQILGQKVEFLVSFYNNEISEKSEIFDDQFSVERPDGSNFTLKIRSTKLEDSAMYFCASSDQGQLMHGYTFGSGTRLTVV.

The chain employs TRBV27 and TRBJ1-1; the D gene is possibly TRBD1 (6 bases). With 7 bases removed from V and 5 bases from J, the gap between germline ends came to 14 bases. The germline gives CDR1 MNHEY, CDR2 SMNVEV (reference sequence). The CDR3 spans 13 residues. CDR3 sequence: CASTSQGWTEAFF. Written as DNA, the CDR3 is TGTGCCAGCACTAGCCAGGGGTGGACTGAAGCTTTCTTT.

This rearrangement joins TRBV13 to TRBJ2-5; D perhaps matches TRBD1 (6 bases). Germline V lookup: CDR1 PRHDT, CDR2 FYEKMQ (reference sequence). This CDR3 contains 13 residues. V was pared by 5 bases and J by 5 bases, with 12 bases between. DNA for the CDR3: TGTGCCAGCAGCAGGGGGTTTATGGAGACCCAGTACTTC. Encoded protein: CASSRGFMETQYF.

The chain employs TRBV6-5 and TRBJ1-5; the D is unclear. The V end was cut by 0 bases, the J end by 1 base, with 7 bases between. Germline lookup yields CDR1 MNHEY and CDR2 SVGAGI. This CDR3 has 15 residues. The CDR3 loop is CASSYSSFSNQPQHF. DNA for the CDR3: TGTGCCAGCAGTTACTCGAGTTTCAGCAATCAGCCCCAGCATTTT.

V and J are TRBV7-9 and TRBJ2-2, with D hard to call. V shed 1 base and J shed 8 bases, with 8 bases lying between them. CDR3 length: 13 residues. Germline V gene sequence: CDR1 SEHNR, CDR2 FQNEAQ (reference sequence). The CDR3 spells CASSLVFSGELFF. CDR3 coding DNA: TGTGCCAGCAGCTTAGTGTTTTCGGGGGAGCTGTTTTTT.

V is TRBV7-2 and J is TRBJ2-3, with 8 positions matching TRBD2. There are 15 residues in the CDR3. Germline assignment: CDR1 SGHTA and CDR2 FQGNSA. V was pared by 5 bases and J by 5 bases, with 9 bases of the junction left unmatched. CDR3 sequence (DNA): TGTGCCAGCAGCCGTTTACCGGGGGGGCAAGATACGCAGTATTTT. It yields the protein CASSRLPGGQDTQYF.

This rearrangement joins TRBV6-5 to TRBJ1-4, with D possibly being TRBD1 (5 bases). V lost 6 bases, J lost 8 bases, and 19 bases lay in between. The germline V gene has CDR1 MNHEY and CDR2 SVGAGI. The CDR3 has 15 residues. The CDR3 spells CASRDGAGVIEKLFF. CDR3 in DNA: TGTGCCAGCAGAGACGGAGCGGGGGTGATAGAAAAACTGTTTTTT.

The V gene is TRBV10-3, the J gene TRBJ2-7; TRBD1 matches 7 bases. Germline V gene data show CDR1 as ENHRY and CDR2 as SYGVKD. The length of the CDR3 is 15 residues. J was trimmed by 0 bases and V by 7 bases; bases with no gene match: 9. Here the CDR3 DNA reads TGTGCCATCAACCCGGGACAGAGTAGCTCCTACGAGCAGTACTTC. Its protein product is CAINPGQSSSYEQYF.

The chain uses TRBV4-1 and TRBJ1-6; 8 bases are shared with TRBD1. CDR3 length equals 19 residues. CDR1 and CDR2 from the germline V gene are MGHRA and YSYEKL. The V segment lost 4 bases and the J segment 7 bases; nucleotides outside the gene matches: 18. DNA of the CDR3: TGCGCCAGCAGCCCATGGGGGGCAGGGGGCAGGGCAGGGAATTCACCCCTCCACTTT. Its protein product is CASSPWGAGGRAGNSPLHF.